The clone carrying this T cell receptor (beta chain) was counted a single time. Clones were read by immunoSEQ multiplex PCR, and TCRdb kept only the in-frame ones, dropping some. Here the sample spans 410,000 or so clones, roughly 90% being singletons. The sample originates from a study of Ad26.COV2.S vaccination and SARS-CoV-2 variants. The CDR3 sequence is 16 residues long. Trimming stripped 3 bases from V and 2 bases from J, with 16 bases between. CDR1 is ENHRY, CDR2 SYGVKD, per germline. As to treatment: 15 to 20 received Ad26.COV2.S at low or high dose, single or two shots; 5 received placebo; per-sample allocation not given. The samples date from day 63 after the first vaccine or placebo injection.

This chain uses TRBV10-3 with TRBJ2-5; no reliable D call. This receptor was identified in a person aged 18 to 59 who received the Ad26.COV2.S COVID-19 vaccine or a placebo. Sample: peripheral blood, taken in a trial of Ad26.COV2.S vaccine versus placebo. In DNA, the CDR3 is TGTGCCATCAGTGAATTGGGTTCGGGCCCACAAGAGACCCAGTACTTC. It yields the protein CAISELGSGPQETQYF.